What follows are 28 T cell receptor beta chains derived from one specimen sequenced in a study of blood T cell repertoires in COVID-19. The method was immunoSEQ multiplex PCR; TCRdb's version includes in-frame clones alone and lacks a portion of them. The sample lists roughly 280,000 clones, approximately 85% occurring once. The sample taken for sequencing was peripheral blood. These receptors all come from a woman in her 70s with acute or convalescent COVID-19.

The chain recombines TRBV4-2 with TRBJ1-4; 7 nucleotides line up with TRBD1. Germline assignment: CDR1 LGHNA and CDR2 YNFKEQ. The CDR3 has 14 amino acids. V dropped 5 bases and J dropped 6; count of bases not matched to a gene: 6. CDR3 sequence: CASSFRGRHEKLFF. The CDR3 coding sequence is TGTGCCAGCAGCTTCAGGGGGAGGCATGAAAAACTGTTTTTT.

This clone was seen only once. J is TRBJ2-5 and V is TRBV25-1; 10 bases agree with TRBD1. This CDR3 is built from 17 residues. The J segment lost 5 bases and the V segment lost 1 base, leaving 10 bases of the junction unmatched. CDR1 is MGHDK, CDR2 SYGVNS, per germline. CDR3 sequence reads: CASSESRGQGPPETQYF. The DNA for the CDR3 is TGTGCCAGCAGTGAATCCCGGGGACAGGGGCCTCCGGAGACCCAGTACTTC.

The J gene is TRBJ1-4, the V gene TRBV19; TRBD1 matches at 9 bases. Per germline, CDR1 LNHDA and CDR2 SQIVND (reference sequence). The CDR3 extends over 16 amino acids. V trimming: 4 bases; J trimming: 7 bases; junction bases outside the gene matches: 10. The CDR3 spells CASSTGQGRGSEKLFF. The CDR3 DNA sequence: TGTGCCAGTAGTACTGGACAGGGGCGAGGTAGTGAAAAACTGTTTTTT. Based on the CDR3 plus reference TRBV19 and TRBJ1-4, the full variable domain is DGGITQSPKYLFRKEGQNVTLSCEQNLNHDAMYWYRQDPGQGLRLIYYSQIVNDFQKGDIAEGYSVSREKKESFPLTVTSAQKNPTAFYLCASSTGQGRGSEKLFFGSGTQLSVL.

V gene TRBV5-4 combines with J gene TRBJ2-3; no clear D gene. Trimming removed 4 bases from V and 6 bases from J, with 9 bases in between. CDR3 length: 12 residues. Germline lookup yields CDR1 SGHNT and CDR2 YYREEE (reference sequence). CDR3 in DNA: TGTGCCAGCAGCCCCTATGCCGATACGCAGTATTTT. It encodes CASSPYADTQYF.

The V gene is TRBV5-6, the J gene TRBJ1-2; 7 bases agree with TRBD1. V was pared by 1 base and J by 8 bases, with 5 bases of the junction left unmatched. The CDR3 loop spans 13 amino acids. The germline gives CDR1 SGHDT, CDR2 YYEEEE. The CDR3 sequence is CASSLPTGEGYTF. CDR3 nucleotides: TGTGCCAGCAGCTTGCCCACAGGGGAAGGCTACACCTTC.

V is TRBV7-9 and J is TRBJ2-1; 9 nucleotides match TRBD1. The CDR3 has 15 residues. Germline V gene sequence: CDR1 SEHNR, CDR2 FQNEAQ (reference sequence). The trim removed 1 base at V and 6 bases at J, leaving 4 bases unmatched. The CDR3 DNA reads as TGTGCCAGCAGCTTAGGACAGGGGGTGTCCAATGAGCAGTTCTTC. As protein: CASSLGQGVSNEQFF.

V is TRBV12-3 or TRBV12-4 and J is TRBJ2-5; D uncertain. Trimming removed 6 bases at V and 5 bases at J, with 10 bases between. The CDR3 is 12 amino acids. CDR3 region: CASRSNSETQYF. DNA for the CDR3: TGTGCCAGCAGGAGTAATAGCGAGACCCAGTACTTC.

The chain is built from TRBV2 and TRBJ2-6; TRBD1 aligns across 9 bases. This CDR3 contains 15 residues. V was clipped by 11 bases and J by 1 base; unmatched bases: 6. CDR1 is SNHLY and CDR2 is FYNNEI in the germline V gene. CDR3 nucleotides: TGTGCCGGGGGACAGGGCCCATCTGGGGCCAACGTCCTGACTTTC. Its translation: CAGGQGPSGANVLTF.

The chain has TRBV4-2 and TRBJ2-2, with D unresolved. CDR3 length: 16 residues. The ends were cut back, 0 bases at V and 0 bases at J, with 8 bases in the middle. Germline CDR1 reads LGHNA; CDR2 reads YNFKEQ. The CDR3 loop reads CASSQEGGTNTGELFF. The DNA for the CDR3 is TGTGCCAGCAGCCAAGAAGGCGGAACGAACACCGGGGAGCTGTTTTTT.

The V call is TRBV27, the J call TRBJ1-1; D is undetermined. From germline, CDR1 is MNHEY and CDR2 SMNVEV (reference sequence). V lost 4 bases and J 1 base, leaving 13 bases between the germline ends. The CDR3 loop spans 15 amino acids. The CDR3, as DNA: TGTGCCAGCAGTTCTCGGACTCTGGGGAACACTGAAGCTTTCTTT. Its translation is CASSSRTLGNTEAFF.

The chain combines TRBV19 with TRBJ1-6, with no clear D. This CDR3 spans 14 amino acids. In germline, CDR1 is LNHDA, CDR2 SQIVND (reference sequence). With 9 bases removed from V and 6 bases from J, the gap between germline ends came to 15 bases. CDR3 protein: CASTDRGINSPLHF. For the CDR3, the DNA is TGTGCCAGCACAGACCGGGGAATTAATTCACCCCTCCACTTT.

This chain links TRBV30 with TRBJ1-1; D not certain. Trimming stripped 0 bases from V and 9 bases from J, with 26 bases between. The CDR3 has 17 amino acids. The germline CDR1 and CDR2 sequences are GTSNPN and SVGIG (reference sequence). CDR3 amino acids: CAWSVNVGGWVGEKAFF. CDR3 nucleotides: TGTGCCTGGAGTGTAAATGTAGGAGGTTGGGTTGGGGAGAAAGCTTTCTTT.

V usage is TRBV14 and J usage is TRBJ1-1; D uncertain. CDR1 is SGHDN and CDR2 is FVKESK in the germline V gene. Between the trimmed V and J ends, which lost 1 base and 4 bases, there was a span of 7 bases. The CDR3 loop spans 13 amino acids. This CDR3 reads CASSQGPGTEAFF. CDR3 sequence (DNA): TGTGCCAGCAGCCAAGGACCGGGCACTGAAGCTTTCTTT.

This rearrangement joins TRBV7-9 to TRBJ2-5; the match to TRBD1 covers 9 bases. This CDR3 has 14 residues. V shed 4 bases, J shed 5 bases, and the junction held 5 bases outside the gene matches. Germline CDR1 reads SEHNR; CDR2 reads FQNEAQ (reference sequence). CDR3 sequence reads: CASSWTGEMETQYF. The CDR3 DNA is TGTGCCAGCAGCTGGACAGGGGAGATGGAGACCCAGTACTTC.

The chain joins TRBV12-3 or TRBV12-4 to TRBJ1-2; D ambiguous. This CDR3 has 13 residues. The V and J ends lost 7 bases and 4 bases respectively, with 13 bases between them. In DNA form, the CDR3 reads TGTGCCAGCACCCCCGGGGTTGCCTATGGCTACACCTTC. This encodes CASTPGVAYGYTF.

A few counts support this clone. The chain carries TRBV7-9 and TRBJ1-3; no clear D. V was cut by 1 base and J by 7 bases, with 11 bases left in between. Germline CDR1 reads SEHNR; CDR2 reads FQNEAQ (reference sequence). This CDR3 is built from 14 residues. The CDR3 DNA sequence: TGTGCCAGCAGCTTAGAACAGCTGAGTAACACCATATATTTT. Translated: CASSLEQLSNTIYF.

The V and J genes are TRBV30 and TRBJ2-2, with 8 bases aligning to TRBD2. Germline V gene sequence: CDR1 GTSNPN, CDR2 SVGIG (reference sequence). J lost 6 bases, V lost 3 bases, and 12 bases had no gene match. This CDR3 has 16 residues. This chain's CDR3 is CAWRALAAVIPGELFF. The CDR3 bases are TGTGCCTGGAGGGCACTAGCGGCGGTTATCCCCGGGGAGCTGTTTTTT.

This clone was observed a few times. The chain links TRBV3-1 (or the pseudogene TRBV3-2) to TRBJ2-7, with TRBD2 identical over 8 bases. The CDR3 runs to 14 residues. Germline V gene lookup returns CDR1 LGHDT and CDR2 YNNKEL (reference sequence). Losses at the gene ends were 6 bases for V and 4 bases for J; bases not matched to a gene: 8. This CDR3 reads CASRRNGRGYEQYF. The DNA for the CDR3 is TGTGCCAGCAGGCGGAACGGGAGGGGTTACGAGCAGTACTTC.

In its sample, this clone was seen a few times. V gene TRBV5-4 combines with J gene TRBJ2-7; 13 bases are a match to TRBD2. The CDR3 extends over 15 amino acids. V gave up 6 bases and J gave up 6 bases; unmatched junction bases: 9. Germline assignment: CDR1 SGHNT and CDR2 YYREEE (reference sequence). The CDR3 protein is CASTLGLAGTGEQYF. The CDR3 coding sequence is TGTGCCAGCACCCTGGGACTAGCGGGGACCGGCGAGCAGTACTTC.

This clone is a singleton in its sample. The CDR3 coding sequence is TGCAGCGTTGCAGTATCTGGAAACACCATATATTTT. As protein: CSVAVSGNTIYF. The chain couples TRBV29-1 to TRBJ1-3; D not resolved. Germline CDR1 is SQVTM and CDR2 is ANQGSEA. V dropped 4 bases and J dropped 1 base, with 5 bases sitting between them. There are 12 residues in the CDR3.

J is TRBJ2-1 and V is TRBV11-3, with D maybe TRBD2 (6 bases). Germline V gene sequence: CDR1 SGHNT, CDR2 YENEEA. The CDR3 has 12 amino acids. Between the trimmed V and J ends, which lost 4 bases and 8 bases, there was a span of 9 bases. The CDR3 here is CASSSEGHEQFF. CDR3 nucleotide sequence: TGTGCCAGCAGCTCGGAGGGTCATGAGCAGTTCTTC.

The CDR3 DNA sequence: TGTGCCAGCAGCCGTGGACAGGTGAACACTGAAGCTTTCTTT. It is translated as CASSRGQVNTEAFF. The chain uses TRBV5-8 and TRBJ1-1, with TRBD1 matching over 7 bases. This CDR3 is built from 14 residues. Germline V gene sequence: CDR1 SGHTS, CDR2 YDEGEE. The J segment lost 0 bases and the V segment lost 4 bases, leaving 3 bases of the junction unmatched. Looking up the rest from reference TRBV5-8 and TRBJ1-1 gives the full variable domain: EAGVTQSPTHLIKTRGQQATLRCSPISGHTSVYWYQQALGLGLQFLLWYDEGEERNRGNFPPRFSGRQFPNYSSELNVNALELEDSALYLCASSRGQVNTEAFFGQGTRLTVV.

The chain carries TRBV6-5 and TRBJ1-2, with D maybe TRBD1 (5 bases). This CDR3 has 14 amino acids. Trimming shortened V by 7 bases and J by 7 bases, and 19 bases separated the two germline ends. CDR1 is MNHEY, CDR2 SVGAGI, per germline. The CDR3 DNA follows: TGTGCCAGCAAAACGACAGCGGGCGGACTTGGCTACACCTTC. This encodes CASKTTAGGLGYTF.

The rearrangement links TRBV19 to TRBJ1-2; D is ambiguous. This CDR3 region has 12 residues. V gave up 5 bases and J gave up 5 bases, with 9 bases separating them. The germline V gene encodes CDR1 LNHDA and CDR2 SQIVND (reference sequence). The CDR3 DNA is TGTGCCAGTAGTTCAGGAAATTATGGCTACACCTTC. It is translated as CASSSGNYGYTF.

The V call is TRBV19, the J call TRBJ1-6, with D possibly matching TRBD1 (5 bases). With 3 bases removed from V and 10 bases from J, the gap between germline ends came to 16 bases. CDR1 and CDR2 from the germline V gene are LNHDA and SQIVND (reference sequence). The length of the CDR3 is 15 residues. The DNA for the CDR3 is TGTGCCAGTAGTATGTATGGGCAGGGAGGGTCACCCCTCCACTTT. This sequence encodes CASSMYGQGGSPLHF.

J is TRBJ2-7 and V is TRBV18, with unresolved D. This CDR3 comprises 14 residues. Germline values: CDR1 KGHSH, CDR2 LQKENI. V lost 8 bases and J 0 bases, leaving 14 bases between the germline ends. CDR3 DNA sequence: TGTGCCAGCACCCCAAGCGCCGGCTCCTACGAGCAGTACTTC. Encoded protein: CASTPSAGSYEQYF.

This chain links TRBV29-1 with TRBJ2-4; D might be TRBD2 (6 bases). Germline CDR1 reads SQVTM; CDR2 reads ANQGSEA. This CDR3 is 12 amino acids long. Trimming removed 5 bases at V and 5 bases at J, with 10 bases between. CDR3 protein: CSVPGLQNIQYF. The CDR3 DNA sequence: TGCAGCGTTCCAGGACTACAAAACATTCAGTACTTC.

The genes are TRBV19 and TRBJ1-1; 7 bases line up with TRBD1. The V gene end was trimmed by 5 bases and the J gene end by 0 bases; junction bases not matched to a gene: 6. Germline V gene sequence: CDR1 LNHDA, CDR2 SQIVND (reference sequence). CDR3 length: 15 amino acids. In nucleotides, the CDR3 is TGTGCCAGTAGTGTAGCGACAGGGATGAACACTGAAGCTTTCTTT. Its protein product is CASSVATGMNTEAFF.